This TCR beta chain was documented in a study of cytomegalovirus exposure and HLA in healthy donors. About the research overall: Among the 400 or so donors who were genotyped, approximately 84% fell in the genetic ancestry cluster that is associated with self-reported Caucasian donors.

The CDR3 sequence is 16 residues long. The ends lost 1 base at V and 3 bases at J; junction bases unmatched: 8. Germline V gene data show CDR1 as SGDLS and CDR2 as YYNGEE. This PCR relied on a set of 60 Vbeta primers and 13 Jbeta primers. Assay: immunoSEQ multiplex PCR; the TCRdb copy retains only in-frame clones and omits some. The sample lists about 150,000 clones; over 70% were seen once. Sequenced: PBMCs. The chain employs TRBV9 and TRBJ1-2; 8 nucleotides agree with TRBD1. This TCR derives from a man aged 30 to 45 in good health and CMV-seropositive. CDR3 sequence (DNA): TGTGCCAGCAGCGTAATGGACCCGGGACAGGACTATGGCTACACCTTC. It encodes CASSVMDPGQDYGYTF. Full variable domain (rest looked up from reference TRBV9 and TRBJ1-2): DSGVTQTPKHLITATGQRVTLRCSPRSGDLSVYWYQQSLDQGLQFLIQYYNGEERAKGNILERFSAQQFPDLHSELNLSSLELGDSALYFCASSVMDPGQDYGYTFGSGTRLTVV.